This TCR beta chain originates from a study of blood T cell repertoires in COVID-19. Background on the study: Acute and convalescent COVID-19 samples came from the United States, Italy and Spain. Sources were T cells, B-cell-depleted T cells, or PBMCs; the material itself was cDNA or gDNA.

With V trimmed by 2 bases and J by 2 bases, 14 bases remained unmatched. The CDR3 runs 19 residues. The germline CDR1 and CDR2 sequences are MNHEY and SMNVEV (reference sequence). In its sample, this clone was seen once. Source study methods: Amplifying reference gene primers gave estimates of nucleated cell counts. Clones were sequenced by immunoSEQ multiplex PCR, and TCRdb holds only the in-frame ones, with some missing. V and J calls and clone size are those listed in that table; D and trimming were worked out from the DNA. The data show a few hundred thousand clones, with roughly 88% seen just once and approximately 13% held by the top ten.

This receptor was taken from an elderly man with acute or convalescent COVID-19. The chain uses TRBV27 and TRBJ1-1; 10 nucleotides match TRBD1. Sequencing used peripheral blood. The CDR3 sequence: CASSLKRTTGQGRNTEAFF. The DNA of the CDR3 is TGTGCCAGCAGTTTAAAAAGAACAACGGGACAGGGGAGAAACACTGAAGCTTTCTTT.